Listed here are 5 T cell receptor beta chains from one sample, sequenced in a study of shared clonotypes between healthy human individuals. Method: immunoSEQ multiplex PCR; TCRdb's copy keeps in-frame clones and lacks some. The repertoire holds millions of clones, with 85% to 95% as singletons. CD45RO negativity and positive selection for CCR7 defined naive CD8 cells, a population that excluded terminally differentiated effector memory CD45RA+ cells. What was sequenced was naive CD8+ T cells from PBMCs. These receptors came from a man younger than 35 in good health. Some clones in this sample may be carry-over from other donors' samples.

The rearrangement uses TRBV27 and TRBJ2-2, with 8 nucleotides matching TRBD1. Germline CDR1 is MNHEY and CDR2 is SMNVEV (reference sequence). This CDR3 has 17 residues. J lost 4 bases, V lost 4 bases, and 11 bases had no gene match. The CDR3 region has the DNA TGTGCCAGCAGTTCCCAGGGGGCGCGAGGAATCACCGGGGAGCTGTTTTTT. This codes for CASSSQGARGITGELFF.

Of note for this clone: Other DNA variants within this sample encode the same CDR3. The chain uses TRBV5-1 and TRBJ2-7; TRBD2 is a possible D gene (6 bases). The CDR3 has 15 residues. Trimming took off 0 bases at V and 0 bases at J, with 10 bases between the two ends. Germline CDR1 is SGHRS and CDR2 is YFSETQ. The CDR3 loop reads CASSLVGGNSYEQYF. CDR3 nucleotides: TGCGCCAGCAGCTTGGTCGGCGGGAACTCCTACGAGCAGTACTTC.

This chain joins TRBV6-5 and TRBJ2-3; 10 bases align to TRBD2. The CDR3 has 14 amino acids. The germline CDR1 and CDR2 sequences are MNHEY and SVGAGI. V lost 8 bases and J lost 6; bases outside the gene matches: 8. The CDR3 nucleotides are TGTGCCAGCGGGTCTAGCGGGAGTACGGATACGCAGTATTTT. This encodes CASGSSGSTDTQYF.

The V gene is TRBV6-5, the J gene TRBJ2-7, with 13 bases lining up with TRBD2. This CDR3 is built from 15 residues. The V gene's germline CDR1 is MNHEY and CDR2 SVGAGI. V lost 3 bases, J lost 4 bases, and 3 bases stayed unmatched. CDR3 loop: CASSYLGLAGYEQYF. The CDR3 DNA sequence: TGTGCCAGCAGTTATTTGGGACTAGCGGGGTACGAGCAGTACTTC.

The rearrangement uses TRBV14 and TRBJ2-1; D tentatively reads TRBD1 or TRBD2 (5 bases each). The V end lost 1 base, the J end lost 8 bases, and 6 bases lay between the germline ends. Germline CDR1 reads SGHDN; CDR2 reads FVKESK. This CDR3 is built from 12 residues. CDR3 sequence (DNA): TGTGCCAGCAGCCAAGGGGGGTATGAGCAGTTCTTC. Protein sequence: CASSQGGYEQFF.